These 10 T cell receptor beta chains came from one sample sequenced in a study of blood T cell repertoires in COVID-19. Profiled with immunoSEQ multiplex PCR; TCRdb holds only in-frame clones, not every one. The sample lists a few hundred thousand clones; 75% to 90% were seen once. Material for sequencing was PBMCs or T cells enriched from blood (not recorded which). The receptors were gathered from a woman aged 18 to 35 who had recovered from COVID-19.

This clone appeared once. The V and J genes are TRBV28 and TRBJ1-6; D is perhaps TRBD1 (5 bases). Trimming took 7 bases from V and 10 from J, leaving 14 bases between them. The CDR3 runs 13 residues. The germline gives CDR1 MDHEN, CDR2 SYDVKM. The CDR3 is CASKGRVSSPLHF. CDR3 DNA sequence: TGTGCCAGCAAGGGCAGGGTGTCCTCACCCCTCCACTTT. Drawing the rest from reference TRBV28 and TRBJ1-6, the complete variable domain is DVKVTQSSRYLVKRTGEKVFLECVQDMDHENMFWYRQDPGLGLRLIYFSYDVKMKEKGDIPEGYSVSREKKERFSLILESASTNQTSMYLCASKGRVSSPLHFGNGTRLTVT.

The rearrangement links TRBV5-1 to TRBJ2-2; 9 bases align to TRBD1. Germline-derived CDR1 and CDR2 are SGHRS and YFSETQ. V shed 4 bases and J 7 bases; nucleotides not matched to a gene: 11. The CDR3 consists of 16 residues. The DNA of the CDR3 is TGCGCCAGCAGCCCGGGACAGGGAGGGTCCTACGGGGAGCTGTTTTTT. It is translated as CASSPGQGGSYGELFF.

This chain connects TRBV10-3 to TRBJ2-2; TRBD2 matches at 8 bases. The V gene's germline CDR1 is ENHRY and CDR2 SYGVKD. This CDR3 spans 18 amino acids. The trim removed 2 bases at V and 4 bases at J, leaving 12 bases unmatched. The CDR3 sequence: CAISERGGQGRLTGELFF. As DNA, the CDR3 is TGTGCCATCAGTGAGCGCGGGGGGCAGGGCCGCCTCACCGGGGAGCTGTTTTTT.

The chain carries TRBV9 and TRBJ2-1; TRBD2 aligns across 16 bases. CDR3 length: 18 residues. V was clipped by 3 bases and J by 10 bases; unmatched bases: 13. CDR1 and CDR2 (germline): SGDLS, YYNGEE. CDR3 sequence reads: CASSAQTGLAGGLGEQFF. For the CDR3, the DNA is TGTGCCAGCAGCGCCCAAACGGGACTAGCGGGGGGGCTCGGCGAGCAGTTCTTC.

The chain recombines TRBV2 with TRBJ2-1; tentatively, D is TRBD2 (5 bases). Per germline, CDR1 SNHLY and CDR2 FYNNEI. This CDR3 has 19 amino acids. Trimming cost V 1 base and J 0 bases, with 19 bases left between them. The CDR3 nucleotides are TGTGCCAGCAGTGAAGAATCGGATAGCGTGATTAGCTCCTACAATGAGCAGTTCTTC. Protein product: CASSEESDSVISSYNEQFF.

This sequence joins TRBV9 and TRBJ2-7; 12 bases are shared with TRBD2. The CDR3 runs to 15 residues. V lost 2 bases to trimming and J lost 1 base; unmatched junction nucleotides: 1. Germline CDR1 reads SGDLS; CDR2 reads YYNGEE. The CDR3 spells CASSVGLAGSYEQYF. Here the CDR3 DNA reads TGTGCCAGCAGCGTTGGACTAGCGGGATCCTACGAGCAGTACTTC.

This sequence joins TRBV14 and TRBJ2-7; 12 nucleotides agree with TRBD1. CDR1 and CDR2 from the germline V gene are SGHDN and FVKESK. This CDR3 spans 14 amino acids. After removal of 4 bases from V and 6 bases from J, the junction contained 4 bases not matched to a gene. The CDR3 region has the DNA TGTGCCAGCAGCCCGGGACAGGGGGCTGGCGAGCAGTACTTC. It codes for CASSPGQGAGEQYF.

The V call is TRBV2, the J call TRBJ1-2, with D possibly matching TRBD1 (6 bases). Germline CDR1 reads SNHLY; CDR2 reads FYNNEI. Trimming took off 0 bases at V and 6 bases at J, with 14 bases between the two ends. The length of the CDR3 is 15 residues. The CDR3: CASSEAMGTGHGYTF. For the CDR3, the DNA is TGTGCCAGCAGTGAAGCGATGGGTACAGGGCATGGCTACACCTTC. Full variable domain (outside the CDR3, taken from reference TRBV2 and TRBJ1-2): EPEVTQTPSHQVTQMGQEVILRCVPISNHLYFYWYRQILGQKVEFLVSFYNNEISEKSEIFDDQFSVERPDGSNFTLKIRSTKLEDSAMYFCASSEAMGTGHGYTFGSGTRLTVV.

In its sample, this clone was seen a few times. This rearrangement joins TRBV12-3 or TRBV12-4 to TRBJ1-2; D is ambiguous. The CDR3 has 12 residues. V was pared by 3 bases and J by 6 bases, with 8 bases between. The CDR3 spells CASSFSGNGYTF. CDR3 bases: TGTGCCAGCAGTTTTTCGGGGAATGGCTACACCTTC.

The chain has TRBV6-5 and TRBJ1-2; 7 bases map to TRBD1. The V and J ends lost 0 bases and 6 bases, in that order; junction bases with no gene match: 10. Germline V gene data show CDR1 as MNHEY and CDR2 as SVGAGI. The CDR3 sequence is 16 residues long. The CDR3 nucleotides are TGTGCCAGCAGTTACTCCCCCCACACAGGGGTAAATGGCTACACCTTC. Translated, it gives CASSYSPHTGVNGYTF.